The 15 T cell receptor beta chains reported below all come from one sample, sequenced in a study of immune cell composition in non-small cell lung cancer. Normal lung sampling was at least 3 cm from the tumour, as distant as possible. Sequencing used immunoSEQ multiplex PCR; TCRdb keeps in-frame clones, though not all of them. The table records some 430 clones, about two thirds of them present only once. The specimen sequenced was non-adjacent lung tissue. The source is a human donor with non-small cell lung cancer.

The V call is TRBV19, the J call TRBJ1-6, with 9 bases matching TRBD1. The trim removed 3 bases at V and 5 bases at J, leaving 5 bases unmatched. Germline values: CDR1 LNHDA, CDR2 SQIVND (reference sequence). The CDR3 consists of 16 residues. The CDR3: CASSMMGQGDNSPLHF. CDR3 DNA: TGTGCCAGTAGTATGATGGGACAGGGAGATAATTCACCCCTCCACTTT.

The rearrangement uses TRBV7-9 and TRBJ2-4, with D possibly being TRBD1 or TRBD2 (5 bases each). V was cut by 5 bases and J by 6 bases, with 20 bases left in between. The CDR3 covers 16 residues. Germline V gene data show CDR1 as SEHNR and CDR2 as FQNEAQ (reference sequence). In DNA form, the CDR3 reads TGTGCCAGCAGCCCCCGTTCTGGGGGTTCAGCAAACATTCAGTACTTC. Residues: CASSPRSGGSANIQYF.

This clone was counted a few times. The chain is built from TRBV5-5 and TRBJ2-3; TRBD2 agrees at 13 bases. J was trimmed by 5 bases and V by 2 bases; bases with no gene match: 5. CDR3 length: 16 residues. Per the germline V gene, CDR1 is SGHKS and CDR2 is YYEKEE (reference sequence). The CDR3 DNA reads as TGTGCCAGCAGCTTTACTAGCGGGGGGGCGGTAGATACGCAGTATTTT. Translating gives CASSFTSGGAVDTQYF.

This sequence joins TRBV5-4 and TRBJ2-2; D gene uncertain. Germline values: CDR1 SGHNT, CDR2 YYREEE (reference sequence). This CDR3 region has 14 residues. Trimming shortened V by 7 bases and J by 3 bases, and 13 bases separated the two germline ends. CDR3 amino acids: CASSKGSDTGELFF. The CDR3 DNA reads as TGTGCCAGCTCGAAAGGATCCGACACCGGGGAGCTGTTTTTT. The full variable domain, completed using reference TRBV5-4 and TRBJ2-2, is ETGVTQSPTHLIKTRGQQVTLRCSSQSGHNTVSWYQQALGQGPQFIFQYYREEENGRGNFPPRFSGLQFPNYSSELNVNALELDDSALYLCASSKGSDTGELFFGEGSRLTVL.

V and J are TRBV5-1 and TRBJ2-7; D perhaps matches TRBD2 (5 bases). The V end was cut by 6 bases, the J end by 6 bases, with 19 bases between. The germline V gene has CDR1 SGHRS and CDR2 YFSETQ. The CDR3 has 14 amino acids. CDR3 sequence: CASKEDGSYPEQYF. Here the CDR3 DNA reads TGCGCCAGCAAGGAGGACGGTTCATACCCCGAGCAGTACTTC.

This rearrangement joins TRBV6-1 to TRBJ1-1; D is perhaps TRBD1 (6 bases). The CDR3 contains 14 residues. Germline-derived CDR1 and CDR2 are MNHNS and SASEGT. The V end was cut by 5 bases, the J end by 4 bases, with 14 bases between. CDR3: CASSQGFSGTEAFF. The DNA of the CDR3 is TGTGCCAGCAGTCAGGGGTTTTCGGGCACTGAAGCTTTCTTT.

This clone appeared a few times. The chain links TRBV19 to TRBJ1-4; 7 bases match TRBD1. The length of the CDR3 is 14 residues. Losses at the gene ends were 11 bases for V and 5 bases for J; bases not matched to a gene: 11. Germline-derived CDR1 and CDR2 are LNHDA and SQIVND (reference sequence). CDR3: CASKPGQKNEKLFF. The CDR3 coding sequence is TGTGCCTCTAAACCGGGACAGAAGAATGAAAAACTGTTTTTT.

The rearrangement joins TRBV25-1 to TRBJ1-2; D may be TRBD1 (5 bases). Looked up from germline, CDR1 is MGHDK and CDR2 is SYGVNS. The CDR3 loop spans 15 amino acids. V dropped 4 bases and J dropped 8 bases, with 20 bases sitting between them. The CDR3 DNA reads TGTGCCAGCAGTGCCTTTGGGGGGGAAGCAAGGGGCTACACCTTC. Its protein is CASSAFGGEARGYTF.

CDR3 DNA: TGTGCCAGCAGCTCCCAACGGGGCGGTGGTCAGCCCCAGCATTTT. Residues: CASSSQRGGGQPQHF. V gene TRBV7-8 combines with J gene TRBJ1-5; possibly TRBD1 for D (5 bases). V was trimmed by 4 bases and J by 6 bases, leaving 16 bases between them. The CDR3 loop spans 15 amino acids. The germline V gene has CDR1 SGHVS and CDR2 FQNEAQ.

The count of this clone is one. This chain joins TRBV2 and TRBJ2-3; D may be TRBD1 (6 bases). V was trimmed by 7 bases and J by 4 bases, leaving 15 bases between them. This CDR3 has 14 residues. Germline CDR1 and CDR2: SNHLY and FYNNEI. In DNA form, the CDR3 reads TGTGCCAGCACACGACAGGACGGCGCAGATACGCAGTATTTT. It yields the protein CASTRQDGADTQYF.

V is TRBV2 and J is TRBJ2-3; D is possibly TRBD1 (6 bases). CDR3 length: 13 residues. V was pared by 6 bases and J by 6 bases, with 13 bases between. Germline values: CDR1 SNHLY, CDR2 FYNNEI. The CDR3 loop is CASRDTGPDTQYF. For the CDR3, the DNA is TGTGCCAGCAGAGATACAGGGCCGGATACGCAGTATTTT. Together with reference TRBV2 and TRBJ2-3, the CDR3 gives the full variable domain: EPEVTQTPSHQVTQMGQEVILRCVPISNHLYFYWYRQILGQKVEFLVSFYNNEISEKSEIFDDQFSVERPDGSNFTLKIRSTKLEDSAMYFCASRDTGPDTQYFGPGTRLTVL.

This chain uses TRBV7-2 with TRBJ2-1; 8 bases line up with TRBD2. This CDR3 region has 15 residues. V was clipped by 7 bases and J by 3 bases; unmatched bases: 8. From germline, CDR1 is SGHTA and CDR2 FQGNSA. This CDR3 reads CASTFEAGDYNEQFF. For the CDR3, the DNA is TGTGCCAGCACCTTCGAAGCGGGGGACTACAATGAGCAGTTCTTC.

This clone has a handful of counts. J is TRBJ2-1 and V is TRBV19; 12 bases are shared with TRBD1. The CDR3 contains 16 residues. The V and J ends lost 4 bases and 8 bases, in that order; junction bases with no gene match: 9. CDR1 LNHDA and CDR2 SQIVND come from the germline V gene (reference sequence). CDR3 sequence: CASSTAGQGARYEQFF. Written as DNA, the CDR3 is TGTGCCAGTAGTACCGCGGGACAGGGGGCGCGGTATGAGCAGTTCTTC.

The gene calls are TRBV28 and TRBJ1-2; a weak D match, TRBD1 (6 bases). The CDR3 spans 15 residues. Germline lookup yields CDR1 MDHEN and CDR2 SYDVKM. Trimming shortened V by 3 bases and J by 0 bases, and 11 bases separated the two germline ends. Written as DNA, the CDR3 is TGTGCCAGCAGTTTTGACAGGCGGTCTAACTATGGCTACACCTTC. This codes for CASSFDRRSNYGYTF.

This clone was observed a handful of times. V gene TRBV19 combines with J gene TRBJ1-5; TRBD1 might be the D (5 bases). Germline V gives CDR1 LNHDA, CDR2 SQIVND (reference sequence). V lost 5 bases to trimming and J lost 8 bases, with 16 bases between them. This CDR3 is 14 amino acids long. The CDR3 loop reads CASSGTVWGEPQHF. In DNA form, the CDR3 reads TGTGCCAGTAGTGGAACAGTGTGGGGGGAGCCCCAGCATTTT.